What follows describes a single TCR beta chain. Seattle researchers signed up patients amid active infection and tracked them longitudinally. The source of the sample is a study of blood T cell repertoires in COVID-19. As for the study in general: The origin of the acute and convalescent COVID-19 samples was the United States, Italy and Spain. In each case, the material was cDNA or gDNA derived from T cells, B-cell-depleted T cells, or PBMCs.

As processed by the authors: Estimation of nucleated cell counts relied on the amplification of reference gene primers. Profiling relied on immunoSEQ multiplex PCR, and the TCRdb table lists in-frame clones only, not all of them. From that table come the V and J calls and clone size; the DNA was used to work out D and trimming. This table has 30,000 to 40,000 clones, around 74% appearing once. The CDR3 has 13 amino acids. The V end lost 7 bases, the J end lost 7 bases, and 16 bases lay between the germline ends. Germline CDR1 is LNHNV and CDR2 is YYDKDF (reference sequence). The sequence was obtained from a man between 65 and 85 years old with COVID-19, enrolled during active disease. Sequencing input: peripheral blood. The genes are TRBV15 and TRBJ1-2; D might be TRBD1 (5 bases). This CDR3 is CATKTGGTSGYTF. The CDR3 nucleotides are TGTGCCACCAAAACCGGGGGGACGAGTGGCTACACCTTC.